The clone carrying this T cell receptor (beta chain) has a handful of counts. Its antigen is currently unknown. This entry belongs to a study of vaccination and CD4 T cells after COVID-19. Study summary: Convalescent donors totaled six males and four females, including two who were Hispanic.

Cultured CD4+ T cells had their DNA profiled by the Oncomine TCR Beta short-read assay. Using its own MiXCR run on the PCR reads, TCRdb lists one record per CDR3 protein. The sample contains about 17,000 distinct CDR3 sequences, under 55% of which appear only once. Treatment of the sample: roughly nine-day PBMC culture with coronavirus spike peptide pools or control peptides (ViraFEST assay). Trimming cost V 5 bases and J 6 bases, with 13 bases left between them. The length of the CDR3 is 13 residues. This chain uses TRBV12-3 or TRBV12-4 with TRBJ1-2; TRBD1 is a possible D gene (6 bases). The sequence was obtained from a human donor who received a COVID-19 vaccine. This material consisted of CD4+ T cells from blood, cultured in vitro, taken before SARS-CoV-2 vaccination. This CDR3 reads CASSQGGTHGYTF. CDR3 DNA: TGTGCCAGCAGTCAAGGGGGGACCCATGGCTACACCTTC.